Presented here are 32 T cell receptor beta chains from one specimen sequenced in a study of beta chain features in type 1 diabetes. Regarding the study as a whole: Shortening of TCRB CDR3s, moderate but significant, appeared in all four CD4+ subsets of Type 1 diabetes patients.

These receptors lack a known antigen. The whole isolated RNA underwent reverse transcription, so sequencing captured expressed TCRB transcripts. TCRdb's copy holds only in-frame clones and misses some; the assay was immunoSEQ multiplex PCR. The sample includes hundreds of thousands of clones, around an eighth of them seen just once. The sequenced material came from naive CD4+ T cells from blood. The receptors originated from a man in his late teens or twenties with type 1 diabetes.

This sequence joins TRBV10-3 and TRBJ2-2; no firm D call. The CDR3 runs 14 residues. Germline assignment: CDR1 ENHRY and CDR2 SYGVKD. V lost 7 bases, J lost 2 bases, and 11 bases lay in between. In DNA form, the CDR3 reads TGTGCCATCACTCCAGACGGTAACACCGGGGAGCTGTTTTTT. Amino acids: CAITPDGNTGELFF.

CDR3 in amino acids: CASSLESSGANVLTF. The CDR3 DNA reads as TGTGCCAGCAGTTTAGAGAGCTCTGGGGCCAACGTCCTGACTTTC. V usage is TRBV28 and J usage is TRBJ2-6, with D unresolved. Germline V gene lookup returns CDR1 MDHEN and CDR2 SYDVKM. Trimming pared 2 bases from V and 0 bases from J, leaving 5 bases between. The length of the CDR3 is 15 residues.

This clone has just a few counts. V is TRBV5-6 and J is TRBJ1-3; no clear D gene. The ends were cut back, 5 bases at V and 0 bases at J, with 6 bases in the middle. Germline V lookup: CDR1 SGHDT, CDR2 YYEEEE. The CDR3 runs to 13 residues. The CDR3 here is CASSPLSGNTIYF. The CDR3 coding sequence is TGTGCCAGCAGTCCACTCTCTGGAAACACCATATATTTT.

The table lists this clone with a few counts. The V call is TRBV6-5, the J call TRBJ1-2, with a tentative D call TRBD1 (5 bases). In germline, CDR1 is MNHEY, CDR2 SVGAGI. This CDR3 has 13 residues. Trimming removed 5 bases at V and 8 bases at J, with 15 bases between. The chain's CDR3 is CASSPGTAGGYTF. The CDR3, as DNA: TGTGCCAGCAGTCCCGGGACGGCGGGCGGCTACACCTTC.

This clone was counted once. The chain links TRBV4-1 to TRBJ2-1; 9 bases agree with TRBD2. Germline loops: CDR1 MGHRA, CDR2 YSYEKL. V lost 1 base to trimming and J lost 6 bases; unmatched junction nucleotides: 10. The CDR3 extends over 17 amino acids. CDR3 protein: CASSQVSLLAGLNEQFF. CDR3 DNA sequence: TGCGCCAGCAGCCAAGTATCCCTTCTAGCGGGGCTCAATGAGCAGTTCTTC.

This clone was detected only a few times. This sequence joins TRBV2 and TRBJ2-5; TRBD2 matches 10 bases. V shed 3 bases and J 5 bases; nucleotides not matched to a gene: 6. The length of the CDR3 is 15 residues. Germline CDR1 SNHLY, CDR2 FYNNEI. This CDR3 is CASSETGTSVETQYF. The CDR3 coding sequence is TGTGCCAGCAGTGAGACCGGGACTAGCGTGGAGACCCAGTACTTC.

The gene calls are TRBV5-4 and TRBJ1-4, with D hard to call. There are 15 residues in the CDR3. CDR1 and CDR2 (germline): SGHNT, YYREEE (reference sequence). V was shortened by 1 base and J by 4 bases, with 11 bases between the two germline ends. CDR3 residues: CASSLFTGSNEKLFF. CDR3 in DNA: TGTGCCAGCAGCTTGTTCACCGGGAGTAATGAAAAACTGTTTTTT.

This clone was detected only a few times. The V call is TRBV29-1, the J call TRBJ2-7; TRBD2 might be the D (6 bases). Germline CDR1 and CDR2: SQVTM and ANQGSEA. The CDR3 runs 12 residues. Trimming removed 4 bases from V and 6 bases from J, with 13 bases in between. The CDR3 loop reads CSVVADLLEQYF. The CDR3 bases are TGCAGCGTTGTAGCGGACCTGCTCGAGCAGTACTTC.

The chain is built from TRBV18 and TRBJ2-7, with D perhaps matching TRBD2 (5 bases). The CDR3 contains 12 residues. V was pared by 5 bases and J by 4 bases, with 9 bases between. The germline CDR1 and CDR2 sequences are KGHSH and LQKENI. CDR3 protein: CASSSEGYEQYF. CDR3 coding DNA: TGTGCCAGCTCATCCGAGGGATACGAGCAGTACTTC.

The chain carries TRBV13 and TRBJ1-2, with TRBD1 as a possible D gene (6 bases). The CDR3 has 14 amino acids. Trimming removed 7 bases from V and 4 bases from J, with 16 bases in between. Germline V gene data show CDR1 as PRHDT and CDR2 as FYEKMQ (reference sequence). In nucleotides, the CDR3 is TGTGCCAGCACGTTACAGGGAGGCGCCTATGGCTACACCTTC. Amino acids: CASTLQGGAYGYTF. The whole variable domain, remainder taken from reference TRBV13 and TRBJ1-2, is AAGVIQSPRHLIKEKRETATLKCYPIPRHDTVYWYQQGPGQDPQFLISFYEKMQSDKGSIPDRFSAQQFSDYHSELNMSSLELGDSALYFCASTLQGGAYGYTFGSGTRLTVV.

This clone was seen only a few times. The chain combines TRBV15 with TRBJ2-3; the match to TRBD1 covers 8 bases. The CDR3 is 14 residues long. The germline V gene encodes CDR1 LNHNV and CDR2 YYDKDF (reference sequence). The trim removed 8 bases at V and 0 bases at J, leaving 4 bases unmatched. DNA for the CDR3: TGTGCCACCCGGACAGGGCTTAGCACAGATACGCAGTATTTT. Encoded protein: CATRTGLSTDTQYF.

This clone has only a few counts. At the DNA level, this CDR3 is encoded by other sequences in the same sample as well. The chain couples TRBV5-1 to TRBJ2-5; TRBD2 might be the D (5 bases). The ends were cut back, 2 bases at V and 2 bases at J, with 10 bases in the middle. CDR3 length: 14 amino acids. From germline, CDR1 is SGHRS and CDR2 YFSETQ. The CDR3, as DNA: TGCGCCAGCAGCTTATCCGGGGAACAAGAGACCCAGTACTTC. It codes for CASSLSGEQETQYF.

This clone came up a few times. CDR3 DNA: TGTGCCATCAGTGAGTCTCACCGCAATCAGCCCCAGCATTTT. It specifies CAISESHRNQPQHF. The rearrangement joins TRBV10-3 to TRBJ1-5; D unclear. The V end was cut by 0 bases, the J end by 2 bases, with 5 bases between. Germline loops: CDR1 ENHRY, CDR2 SYGVKD. The CDR3 runs to 14 residues.

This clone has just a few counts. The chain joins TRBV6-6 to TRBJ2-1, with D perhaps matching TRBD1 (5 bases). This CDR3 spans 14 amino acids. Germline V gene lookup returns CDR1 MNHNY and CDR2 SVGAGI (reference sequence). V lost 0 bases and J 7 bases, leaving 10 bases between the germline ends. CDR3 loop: CASSYSGQFNEQFF. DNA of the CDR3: TGTGCCAGCAGTTACTCGGGGCAATTTAATGAGCAGTTCTTC.

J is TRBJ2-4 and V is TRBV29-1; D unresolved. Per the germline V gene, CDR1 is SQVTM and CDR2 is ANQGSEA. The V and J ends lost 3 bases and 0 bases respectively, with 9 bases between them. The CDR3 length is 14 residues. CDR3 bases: TGCAGCGTTGAGACGAGATTAGCCAAAAACATTCAGTACTTC. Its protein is CSVETRLAKNIQYF. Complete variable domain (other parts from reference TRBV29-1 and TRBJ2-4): SAVISQKPSRDICQRGTSLTIQCQVDSQVTMMFWYRQQPGQSLTLIATANQGSEATYESGFVIDKFPISRPNLTFSTLTVSNMSPEDSSIYLCSVETRLAKNIQYFGAGTRLSVL.

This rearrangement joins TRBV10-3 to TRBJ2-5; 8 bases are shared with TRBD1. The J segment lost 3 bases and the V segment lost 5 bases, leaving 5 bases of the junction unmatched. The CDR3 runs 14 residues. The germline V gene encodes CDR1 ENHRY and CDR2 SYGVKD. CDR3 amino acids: CAISSSTGEETQYF. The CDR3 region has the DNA TGTGCCATCAGTTCCTCGACAGGGGAAGAGACCCAGTACTTC.

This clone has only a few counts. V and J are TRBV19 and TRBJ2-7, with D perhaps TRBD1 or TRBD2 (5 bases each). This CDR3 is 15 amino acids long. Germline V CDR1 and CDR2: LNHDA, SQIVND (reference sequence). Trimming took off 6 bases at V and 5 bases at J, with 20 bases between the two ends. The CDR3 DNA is TGTGCCAGTAGCTCCCCCGGGACCCCGAGCCACGAGCAGTACTTC. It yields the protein CASSSPGTPSHEQYF.

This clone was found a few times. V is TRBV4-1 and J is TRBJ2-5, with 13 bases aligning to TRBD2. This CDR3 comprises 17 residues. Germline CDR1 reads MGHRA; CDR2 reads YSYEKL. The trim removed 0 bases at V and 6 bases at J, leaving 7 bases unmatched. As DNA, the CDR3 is TGCGCCAGCAGCCAAGATACTAGCGGGGGGGCGGACAAGACCCAGTACTTC. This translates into CASSQDTSGGADKTQYF.

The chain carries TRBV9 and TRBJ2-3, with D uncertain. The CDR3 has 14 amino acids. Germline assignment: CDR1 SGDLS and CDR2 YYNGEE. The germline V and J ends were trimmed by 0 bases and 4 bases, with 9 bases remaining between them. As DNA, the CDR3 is TGTGCCAGCAGCGTAGAGATTGTTGCAGATACGCAGTATTTT. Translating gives CASSVEIVADTQYF.

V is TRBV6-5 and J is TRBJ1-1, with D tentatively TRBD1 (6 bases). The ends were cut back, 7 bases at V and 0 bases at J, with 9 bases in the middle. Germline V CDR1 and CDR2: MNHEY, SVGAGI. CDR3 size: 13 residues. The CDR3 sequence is CASIGQLNTEAFF. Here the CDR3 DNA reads TGTGCCAGCATCGGACAGTTGAACACTGAAGCTTTCTTT.

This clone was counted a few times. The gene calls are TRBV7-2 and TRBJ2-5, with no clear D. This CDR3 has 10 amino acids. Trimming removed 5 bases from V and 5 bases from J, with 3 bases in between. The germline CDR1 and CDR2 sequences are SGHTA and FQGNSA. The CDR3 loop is CASSGETQYF. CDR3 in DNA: TGTGCCAGCAGCGGGGAGACCCAGTACTTC.

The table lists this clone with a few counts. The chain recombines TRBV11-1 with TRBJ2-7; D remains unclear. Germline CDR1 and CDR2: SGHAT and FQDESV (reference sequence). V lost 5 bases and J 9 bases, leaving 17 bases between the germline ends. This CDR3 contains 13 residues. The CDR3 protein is CASSQHGQLMQYF. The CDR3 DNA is TGTGCCAGCAGCCAGCATGGGCAGCTAATGCAGTACTTC. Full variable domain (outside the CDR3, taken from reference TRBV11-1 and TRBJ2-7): EAEVAQSPRYKITEKSQAVAFWCDPISGHATLYWYRQILGQGPELLVQFQDESVVDDSQLPKDRFSAERLKGVDSTLKIQPAELGDSAMYLCASSQHGQLMQYFGPGTRLTVT.

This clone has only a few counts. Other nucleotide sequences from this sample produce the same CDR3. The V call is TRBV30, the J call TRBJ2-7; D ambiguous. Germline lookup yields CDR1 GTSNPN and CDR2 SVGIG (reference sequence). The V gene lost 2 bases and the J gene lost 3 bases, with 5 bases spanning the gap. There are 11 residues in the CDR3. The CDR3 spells CAWSLSYEQYF. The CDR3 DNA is TGTGCCTGGAGTCTAAGCTACGAGCAGTACTTC. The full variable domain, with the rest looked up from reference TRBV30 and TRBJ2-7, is SQTIHQWPATLVQPVGSPLSLECTVEGTSNPNLYWYRQAAGRGLQLLFYSVGIGQISSEVPQNLSASRPQDRQFILSSKKLLLSDSGFYLCAWSLSYEQYFGPGTRLTVT.

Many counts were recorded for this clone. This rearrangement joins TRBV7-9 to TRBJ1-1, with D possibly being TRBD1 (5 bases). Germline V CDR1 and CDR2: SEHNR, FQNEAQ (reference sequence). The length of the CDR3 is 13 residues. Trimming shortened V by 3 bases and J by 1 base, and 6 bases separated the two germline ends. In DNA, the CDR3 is TGTGCCAGCAGCTTTACAGGGAACACTGAAGCTTTCTTT. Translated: CASSFTGNTEAFF.

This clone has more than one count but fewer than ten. The DNA for the CDR3 is TGCGCCAGCAGCTTGGCCTCCCAGCGGGGGCCGGTAGATACGCAGTATTTT. This codes for CASSLASQRGPVDTQYF. J is TRBJ2-3 and V is TRBV5-1; 8 bases align to TRBD2. CDR3 length: 17 residues. V was pared by 0 bases and J by 5 bases, with 11 bases of the junction left unmatched. Germline V gene lookup returns CDR1 SGHRS and CDR2 YFSETQ. The full variable domain, in which reference TRBV5-1 and TRBJ2-3 provide the parts outside the CDR3, is KAGVTQTPRYLIKTRGQQVTLSCSPISGHRSVSWYQQTPGQGLQFLFEYFSETQRNKGNFPGRFSGRQFSNSRSEMNVSTLELGDSALYLCASSLASQRGPVDTQYFGPGTRLTVL.

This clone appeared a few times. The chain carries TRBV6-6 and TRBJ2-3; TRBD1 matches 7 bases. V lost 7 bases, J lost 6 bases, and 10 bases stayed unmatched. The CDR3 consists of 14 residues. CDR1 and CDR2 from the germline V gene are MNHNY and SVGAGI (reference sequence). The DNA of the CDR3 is TGTGCCAGCACGAAACAGGGGAATATGGATACGCAGTATTTT. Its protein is CASTKQGNMDTQYF.

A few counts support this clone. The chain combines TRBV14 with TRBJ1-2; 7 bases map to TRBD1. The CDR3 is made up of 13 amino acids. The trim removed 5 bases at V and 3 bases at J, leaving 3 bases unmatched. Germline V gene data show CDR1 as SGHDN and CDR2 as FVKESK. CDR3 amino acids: CASSWDSDYGYTF. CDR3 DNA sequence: TGTGCCAGCAGCTGGGACAGCGACTATGGCTACACCTTC.

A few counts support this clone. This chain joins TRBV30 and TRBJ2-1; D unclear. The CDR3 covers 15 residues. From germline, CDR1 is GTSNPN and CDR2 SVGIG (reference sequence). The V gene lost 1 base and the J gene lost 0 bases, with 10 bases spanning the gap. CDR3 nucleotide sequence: TGTGCCTGGAGTGCCAACAGACCCTCCTACAATGAGCAGTTCTTC. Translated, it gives CAWSANRPSYNEQFF.

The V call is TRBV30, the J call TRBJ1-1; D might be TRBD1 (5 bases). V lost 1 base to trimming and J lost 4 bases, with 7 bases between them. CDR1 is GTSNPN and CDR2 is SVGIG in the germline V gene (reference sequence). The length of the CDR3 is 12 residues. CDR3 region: CAWSGQGTEAFF. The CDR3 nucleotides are TGTGCCTGGAGTGGGCAGGGCACTGAAGCTTTCTTT. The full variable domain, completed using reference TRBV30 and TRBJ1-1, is SQTIHQWPATLVQPVGSPLSLECTVEGTSNPNLYWYRQAAGRGLQLLFYSVGIGQISSEVPQNLSASRPQDRQFILSSKKLLLSDSGFYLCAWSGQGTEAFFGQGTRLTVV.

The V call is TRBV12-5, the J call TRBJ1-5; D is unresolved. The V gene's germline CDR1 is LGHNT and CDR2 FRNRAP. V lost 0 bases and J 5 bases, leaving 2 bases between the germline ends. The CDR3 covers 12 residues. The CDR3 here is CASGLVDQPQHF. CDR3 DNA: TGTGCTAGTGGTTTGGTGGATCAGCCCCAGCATTTT.

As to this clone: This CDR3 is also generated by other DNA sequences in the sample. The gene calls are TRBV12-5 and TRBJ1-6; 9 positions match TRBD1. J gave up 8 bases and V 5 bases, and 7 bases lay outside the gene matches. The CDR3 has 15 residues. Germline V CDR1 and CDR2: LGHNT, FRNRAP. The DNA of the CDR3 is TGTGCTAGTGGTCTTGGGCGACAGGGGGATTCACCCCTCCACTTT. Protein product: CASGLGRQGDSPLHF.

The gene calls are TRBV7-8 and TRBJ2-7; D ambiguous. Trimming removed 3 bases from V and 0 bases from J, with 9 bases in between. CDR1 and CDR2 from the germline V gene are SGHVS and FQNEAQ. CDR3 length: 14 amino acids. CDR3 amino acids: CASSLARSSYEQYF. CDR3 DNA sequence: TGTGCCAGCAGCTTGGCCAGAAGCTCCTACGAGCAGTACTTC.